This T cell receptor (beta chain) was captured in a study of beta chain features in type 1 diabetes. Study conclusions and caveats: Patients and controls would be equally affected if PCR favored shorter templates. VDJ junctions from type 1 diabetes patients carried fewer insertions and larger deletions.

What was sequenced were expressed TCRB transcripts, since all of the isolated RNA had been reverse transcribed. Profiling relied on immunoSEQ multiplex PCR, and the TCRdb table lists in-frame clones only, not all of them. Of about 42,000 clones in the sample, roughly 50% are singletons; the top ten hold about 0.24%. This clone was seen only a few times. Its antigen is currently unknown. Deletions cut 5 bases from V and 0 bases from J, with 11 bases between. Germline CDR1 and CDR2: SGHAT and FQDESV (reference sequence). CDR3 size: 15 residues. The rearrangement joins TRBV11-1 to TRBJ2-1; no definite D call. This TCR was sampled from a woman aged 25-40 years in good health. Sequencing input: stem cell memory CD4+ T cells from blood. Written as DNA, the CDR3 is TGTGCCAGCAGCAAAACTACGAGCTCCTACAATGAGCAGTTCTTC. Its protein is CASSKTTSSYNEQFF.